This T cell receptor (beta chain) was profiled in a study of OX40 agonist ivuxolimab in advanced cancers. Looking at the study overall: Cohort: approximately 83% men, mean age 60, aged about 23 to 79. Partial responses were recorded for three patients, including one with hepatocellular carcinoma and two with cutaneous melanoma. Findings and caveats of the study: Low normalized T-cell clonal expansion was additionally recorded for some nonresponders. Averaged across samples, CD8+ T cells carried more expanded clones than CD4+ did.

Method: immunoSEQ multiplex PCR; TCRdb's copy keeps in-frame clones and lacks some. The data contain some 90,000 clones, roughly 90% of them singletons. V was trimmed by 4 bases and J by 6 bases, leaving 15 bases between them. Germline-derived CDR1 and CDR2 are MGHDK and SYGVNS. The CDR3 runs to 14 residues. Turning to this clone: Its target is not known.

The chain combines TRBV25-1 with TRBJ1-1, with D tentatively TRBD1 (5 bases). This TCR derives from an adult with an advanced solid tumor such as melanoma, head and neck, liver or kidney cancer. The specimen was CD4+ or CD8+ T cells sorted from blood, collected in a trial of the OX40 agonist ivuxolimab. CDR3 nucleotides: TGTGCCAGCAGTGTTCCCGGGGCATGGGCTGAAGCTTTCTTT. Translated, it gives CASSVPGAWAEAFF. The whole variable domain, filled in from reference TRBV25-1 and TRBJ1-1, reads EADIYQTPRYLVIGTGKKITLECSQTMGHDKMYWYQQDPGMELHLIHYSYGVNSTEKGDLSSESTVSRIRTEHFPLTLESARPSHTSQYLCASSVPGAWAEAFFGQGTRLTVV.